These 6 T cell receptor beta chains came from one sample sequenced in a study of T cell responses to AZD1222 COVID-19 vaccine. Using immunoSEQ multiplex PCR, the repertoire was profiled, and TCRdb retains in-frame clones only, with some absent. The profile shows 66,000 or so clones, 79% of them singletons. The starting material was peripheral blood, obtained on day 0 of MenACWY control vaccination. The receptor set was obtained from an adult in good health.

There are a few counts of this clone. The gene calls are TRBV28 and TRBJ1-6, with unresolved D. Germline V gives CDR1 MDHEN, CDR2 SYDVKM. V lost 5 bases, J lost 6 bases, and 11 bases lay in between. There are 14 residues in the CDR3. In DNA, the CDR3 is TGTGCCAGCAGTCGGAACCATGGTAATTCACCCCTCCACTTT. Its translation is CASSRNHGNSPLHF.

V usage is TRBV2 and J usage is TRBJ2-2; D remains ambiguous. Germline V gives CDR1 SNHLY, CDR2 FYNNEI. The CDR3 consists of 12 residues. Trimming took 9 bases from V and 5 from J, leaving 10 bases between them. The chain's CDR3 is CASMLMTGELFF. The CDR3, as DNA: TGTGCCAGTATGTTAATGACCGGGGAGCTGTTTTTT. The full variable domain, in which reference TRBV2 and TRBJ2-2 provide the parts outside the CDR3, is EPEVTQTPSHQVTQMGQEVILRCVPISNHLYFYWYRQILGQKVEFLVSFYNNEISEKSEIFDDQFSVERPDGSNFTLKIRSTKLEDSAMYFCASMLMTGELFFGEGSRLTVL.

V gene TRBV19 combines with J gene TRBJ2-7; the match to TRBD1 covers 8 bases. V lost 6 bases to trimming and J lost 0 bases; unmatched junction nucleotides: 13. The CDR3 consists of 17 residues. CDR1 is LNHDA and CDR2 is SQIVND in the germline V gene (reference sequence). CDR3 nucleotide sequence: TGTGCCAGTAGCAGAGAAGGACAGGGTTTATTCTCCTACGAGCAGTACTTC. It codes for CASSREGQGLFSYEQYF.

The chain employs TRBV21-1 and TRBJ2-1; TRBD1, the table's D call, lacks a check against the DNA. TRBV21-1 represents a pseudogene. The CDR3 is 16 residues long. CDR3 coding DNA: TGTGCCAGCAGCAAAAGGGATAGGGGGTCTTACAATGAGCAGTTCTTC. As protein: CASSKRDRGSYNEQFF.

The CDR3 region is CASSGGPRQDDEQYF. The CDR3 DNA sequence: TGTGCCAGCAGCGGAGGACCCCGACAGGACGACGAGCAGTACTTC. The chain employs TRBV9 and TRBJ2-7, with a possible D match to TRBD1 (6 bases). The CDR3 contains 15 residues. The V gene lost 3 bases and the J gene lost 5 bases, with 18 bases spanning the gap. Per the germline V gene, CDR1 is SGDLS and CDR2 is YYNGEE. The full variable domain, with the rest looked up from reference TRBV9 and TRBJ2-7, is DSGVTQTPKHLITATGQRVTLRCSPRSGDLSVYWYQQSLDQGLQFLIQYYNGEERAKGNILERFSAQQFPDLHSELNLSSLELGDSALYFCASSGGPRQDDEQYFGPGTRLTVT.

This clone showed up just once. This sequence joins TRBV7-2 and TRBJ1-6; possible D gene TRBD1, 5 bases. The CDR3 length is 13 residues. Germline V lookup: CDR1 SGHTA, CDR2 FQGNSA. Between the trimmed V and J ends, which lost 5 bases and 7 bases, there was a span of 9 bases. The chain's CDR3 is CASSPGPNSPLHF. The CDR3 DNA follows: TGTGCCAGCAGCCCAGGGCCAAATTCACCCCTCCACTTT. Full variable domain (rest looked up from reference TRBV7-2 and TRBJ1-6): GAGVSQSPSNKVTEKGKDVELRCDPISGHTALYWYRQSLGQGLEFLIYFQGNSAPDKSGLPSDRFSAERTGGSVSTLTIQRTQQEDSAVYLCASSPGPNSPLHFGNGTRLTVT.